The clone carrying this T cell receptor (beta chain) has ten or more counts. The data derive from a study of T-cell memory formation after mild COVID-19. Constant-segment primers were used for 5'RACE, and the resulting TCR alpha and TCR beta cDNA libraries carried sample barcodes and UMIs. TCRdb passed the 5' RACE reads through MiXCR, listing each CDR3 protein once. The sample lists some 270,000 distinct CDR3 sequences; roughly 14% were seen once. This clonotype was sampled from an adult woman who had mild COVID-19 (a few samples of this study predate the infection). Cell type and time point are not known. The sample comprised PBMCs or a T cell subset sorted from them (not recorded which).

The CDR3 DNA sequence: TGTGCCTGGGACGTGGGACAGGCTATCAATCAGCCCCAGCATTTT. It encodes CAWDVGQAINQPQHF. This rearrangement joins TRBV30 to TRBJ1-5; 8 bases line up with TRBD1. The junction had 9 bases not matched to a gene; V was cut back by 5 bases and J by 3 bases. The germline V gene has CDR1 GTSNPN and CDR2 SVGIG (reference sequence). This CDR3 is built from 15 residues.